These T cell receptor beta chains were read from a single sample in a study of T cell responses to AZD1222 COVID-19 vaccine. Sequencing used immunoSEQ multiplex PCR; TCRdb keeps in-frame clones, though not all of them. The sample lists 85,000 to 130,000 clones; roughly 86% were seen once. The input for sequencing was peripheral blood, taken 28 days after the second dose of the MenACWY control vaccine. Receptors originate from an adult who received the MenACWY meningococcal vaccine as a control. The CDR3 runs from the conserved cysteine through the conserved F or W. A D gene is named only where the DNA matches it firmly. Rows give clone size only sometimes, using once, few, many, or a class for an expanded clone.

v_gene	j_gene	d_gene	abundance	CDR3aa	CDR3nt
TRBV28	TRBJ1-4	NA	NA	CASSLRLTDPVATNEKLFF	TGTGCCAGCAGTTTACGGCTGACAGACCCCGTTGCAACTAATGAAAAACTGTTTTTT
TRBV9	TRBJ2-7	NA	NA	CASSVSPGPTYEQYF	TGTGCCAGCAGCGTCTCTCCGGGACCAACCTACGAGCAGTACTTC
TRBV5-4	TRBJ2-5	NA	NA	CASSLSTGEETQYF	TGTGCCAGCAGCTTAAGCACAGGTGAAGAGACCCAGTACTTC
TRBV19	TRBJ1-2	NA	NA	CASSEGGNGYTF	TGTGCCAGTAGTGAGGGGGGAAATGGCTACACCTTC
TRBV7-3	TRBJ2-1	TRBD2	NA	CASSLNPPQLAVHNEQFF	TGTGCCAGCAGCTTAAATCCCCCGCAGCTAGCGGTACACAATGAGCAGTTCTTC
TRBV6-2/TRBV6-3	TRBJ2-7	TRBD2	NA	CASSYSTSGVYEQYF	TGTGCCAGCAGTTACTCTACTAGCGGGGTCTACGAGCAGTACTTC
TRBV11-1	TRBJ2-3	TRBD1	once	CASSLGTGGHTDTQYF	TGTGCCAGCAGCTTAGGGACAGGGGGCCACACAGATACGCAGTATTTT
TRBV18	TRBJ2-1	TRBD2	few	CASSQPLAGDNEQFF	TGTGCCAGCTCACAACCCCTAGCGGGCGACAATGAGCAGTTCTTC
TRBV19	TRBJ2-1	TRBD2	NA	CASREVGGANEQFF	TGTGCCAGTCGAGAGGTGGGAGGGGCCAATGAGCAGTTCTTC
TRBV19	TRBJ1-4	TRBD1	NA	CASMDRDGDEKLFF	TGTGCCAGTATGGACAGGGACGGAGATGAAAAACTGTTTTTT
TRBV24-1	TRBJ1-5	NA	NA	CATSGGGNQPQHF	TGTGCCACCAGTGGAGGGGGCAATCAGCCCCAGCATTTT
TRBV5-4	TRBJ1-5	TRBD1	NA	CASSLTGAGINQPQHF	TGTGCCAGCAGCCTGACAGGGGCAGGAATCAATCAGCCCCAGCATTTT
TRBV7-2	TRBJ1-6	NA	NA	CASSLGLNSPLHF	TGTGCCAGCAGCTTGGGCCTGAATTCACCCCTCCACTTT
TRBV18	TRBJ2-2	TRBD1	NA	CASSQGDTGELFF	TGTGCCAGCTCCCAGGGGGACACCGGGGAGCTGTTTTTT
TRBV3-1/TRBV3-2	TRBJ1-1	TRBD1	NA	CASSQARDRGNTEAFF	TGTGCCAGCAGCCAAGCCCGGGACAGGGGAAACACTGAAGCTTTCTTT
TRBV4-3	TRBJ1-2	NA	NA	CASSQDPGRSVYGYTF	TGCGCCAGCAGCCAAGATCCGGGACGGAGTGTTTATGGCTACACCTTC
TRBV6-5	TRBJ2-7	NA	NA	CASSYSSRAQIGEQYF	TGTGCCAGCAGTTACTCTTCCAGGGCTCAAATCGGCGAGCAGTACTTC
TRBV6-5	TRBJ2-7	TRBD1	NA	CASSKDRGLSYEQYF	TGTGCCAGCAGCAAAGACAGGGGACTCTCCTACGAGCAGTACTTC
TRBV4-1	TRBJ1-4	NA	NA	CASSPGGGDEKLFF	TGCGCCAGCAGCCCAGGAGGGGGGGACGAAAAACTGTTTTTT
TRBV6-1	TRBJ1-3	NA	NA	CASSADFPQGLSGNTIYF	TGTGCCAGCAGTGCCGACTTTCCACAGGGTCTCTCTGGAAACACCATATATTTT
TRBV23-1	TRBJ2-5	TRBD2	NA	CASSHPGLAQKETQYF	TGCGCCAGCAGTCATCCGGGACTAGCACAGAAAGAGACCCAGTACTTC
TRBV5-1	TRBJ1-1	NA	NA	CASSLGGSYTEAFF	TGCGCCAGCAGCTTAGGGGGGTCGTATACTGAAGCTTTCTTT
TRBV9	TRBJ2-1	TRBD2	NA	CASSVGRGAYNEQFF	TGTGCCAGCAGCGTAGGTCGGGGGGCCTACAATGAGCAGTTCTTC
TRBV4-3	TRBJ1-3	NA	NA	CASSQDLTGTGNTIYF	TGCGCCAGCAGCCAAGATCTTACAGGGACAGGAAACACCATATATTTT
TRBV19	TRBJ2-5	NA	NA	CASTYQGTQYF	TGTGCCAGTACCTACCAAGGGACCCAGTACTTC
TRBV7-2	TRBJ1-2	TRBD1	NA	CASSRDRGYGYTF	TGTGCCAGCAGCAGGGACAGGGGCTATGGCTACACCTTC
TRBV6-5	TRBJ2-5	TRBD2	NA	CASSISSGGSETQYF	TGTGCCAGCAGCATTTCTAGCGGGGGGTCGGAGACCCAGTACTTC